This record concerns one T cell receptor (beta chain) sequence. Its antigen is not known. This record belongs to a study of T cells in localized non-small cell lung cancer. Study-level findings and limits: There were a median 57 of the top 100 tumor clones appearing in adjacent lung. Highest T cell clonality was seen in uninvolved adjacent lung, surpassing that measured in tumor.

Produced via immunoSEQ multiplex PCR; TCRdb's table is partial and in-frame only. Among 58,000 or so clones, 90% were seen once, and the ten largest hold almost 2%. Germline CDR1 reads SGHTA; CDR2 reads FQGNSA. Deletions cut 0 bases from V and 0 bases from J, with 9 bases between. The CDR3 is 15 residues long. This sample comprised peripheral blood, obtained before any cancer treatment. This clonotype was obtained from a woman aged 40 to 75 with stage I lung adenocarcinoma. V gene TRBV7-2 combines with J gene TRBJ2-7; D perhaps matches TRBD2 (5 bases). CDR3 bases: TGTGCCAGCAGCTTAGCTAGCGCAAGCTCCTACGAGCAGTACTTC. It encodes CASSLASASSYEQYF.